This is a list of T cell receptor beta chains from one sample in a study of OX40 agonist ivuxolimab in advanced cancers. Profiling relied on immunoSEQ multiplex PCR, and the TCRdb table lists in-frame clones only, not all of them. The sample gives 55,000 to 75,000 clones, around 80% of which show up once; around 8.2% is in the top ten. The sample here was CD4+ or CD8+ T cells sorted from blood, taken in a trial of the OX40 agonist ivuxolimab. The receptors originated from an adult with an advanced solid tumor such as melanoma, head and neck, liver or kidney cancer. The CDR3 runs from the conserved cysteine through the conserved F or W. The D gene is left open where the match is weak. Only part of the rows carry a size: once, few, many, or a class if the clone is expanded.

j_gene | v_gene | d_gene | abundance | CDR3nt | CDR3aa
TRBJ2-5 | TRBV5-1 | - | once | TGCGCCAGCAGCTTGAGTTCCGGACAAGAGACCCAGTACTTC | CASSLSSGQETQYF
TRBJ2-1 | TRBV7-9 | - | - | TGTGCCAGCAGCTTTCCCGTCAATGAGCAGTTCTTC | CASSFPVNEQFF
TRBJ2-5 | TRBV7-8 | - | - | TGTGCCAGCAGCGGACGGGAAACGGAGGAGACCCAGTACTTC | CASSGRETEETQYF
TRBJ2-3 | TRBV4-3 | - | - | TGCGCCAGCAGCCGTACGGGAGACTACCTCACAGATACGCAGTATTTT | CASSRTGDYLTDTQYF
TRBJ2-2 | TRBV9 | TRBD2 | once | TGTGCCAGCAGCCCCAGATCAGCGGGAGTACCCGGGGAGCTGTTTTTT | CASSPRSAGVPGELFF
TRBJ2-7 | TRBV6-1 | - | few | TGTGCCAGCAGTGAAATCAGGGGTACTTCCTACGAGCAGTACTTC | CASSEIRGTSYEQYF
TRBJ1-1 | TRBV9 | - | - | TGTGCCAGCAGCGTAGCAGGGGCGGGTATCACTGAAGCTTTCTTT | CASSVAGAGITEAFF
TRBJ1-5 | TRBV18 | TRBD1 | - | TGTGCCAGCTCACTTACCCGGACAGGGCGGACGCATCAGCCCCAGCATTTT | CASSLTRTGRTHQPQHF
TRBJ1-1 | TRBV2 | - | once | TGTGCCAGCAGTGAATCGGGCAGTGGAACTGAAGCTTTCTTT | CASSESGSGTEAFF
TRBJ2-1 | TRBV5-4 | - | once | TGTGCCAGCAGCTCATCGACTGGGGGAAGGGAGCAGTTCTTC | CASSSSTGGREQFF
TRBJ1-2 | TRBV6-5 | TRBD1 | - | TGTGCCAGCAGGGCCGGGACAGAGAATGGCTACACCTTC | CASRAGTENGYTF
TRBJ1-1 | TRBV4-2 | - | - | TGTGCCAGCAGCCAAGTTCGCCCAGGCATGAACACTGAAGCTTTCTTT | CASSQVRPGMNTEAFF
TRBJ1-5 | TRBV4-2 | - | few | TGTGCCAGCAGCCAAAATGGGGGCAGCAATCAGCCCCAGCATTTT | CASSQNGGSNQPQHF
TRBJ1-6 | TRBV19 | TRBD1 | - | TGTGCCAGTAGTCGACAGGGGAATTCACCCCTCCACTTT | CASSRQGNSPLHF
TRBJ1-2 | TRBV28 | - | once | TGTGCCAGCAGTTTGGGAGCGATACACTATGGCTACACCTTC | CASSLGAIHYGYTF
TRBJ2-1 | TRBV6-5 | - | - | TGTGCCAGCAGACCGGGACGGTACAATGAGCAGTTCTTC | CASRPGRYNEQFF
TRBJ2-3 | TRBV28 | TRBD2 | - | TGTGCCAGCAGTTTAAGGCTAGCGGGAGTAACAGATACGCAGTATTTT | CASSLRLAGVTDTQYF
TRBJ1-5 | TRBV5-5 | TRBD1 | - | TGTGCCAGCAGCTTGGAGACAGGGACCAATCAGCCCCAGCATTTT | CASSLETGTNQPQHF
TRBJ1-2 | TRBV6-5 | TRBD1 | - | TGTGCCAGCAGGGAGGGACAGGGAGACTATGGCTACACCTTC | CASREGQGDYGYTF
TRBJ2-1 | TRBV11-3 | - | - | TGTGCCAGCAGCTTTGAGGCCGGTGGGGCCAATGAGCAGTTCTTC | CASSFEAGGANEQFF
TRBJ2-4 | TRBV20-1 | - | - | TGCAGTGCTAGAGTCGGAGACATTCAGTACTTC | CSARVGDIQYF
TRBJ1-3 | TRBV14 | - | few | TGTGCCAGCAGCCAAGATCTGGGCCCCGGCGGCACCATATATTTT | CASSQDLGPGGTIYF
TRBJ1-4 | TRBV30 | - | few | TGTGCCTGGAGTGTACGTGGCAGGGGTCAAAATGAAAAACTGTTTTTT | CAWSVRGRGQNEKLFF
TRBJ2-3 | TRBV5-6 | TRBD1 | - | TGTGCCAGCAGCCTCAGGGGGCGTACAGATACGCAGTATTTT | CASSLRGRTDTQYF
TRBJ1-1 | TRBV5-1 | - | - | TGCGCCAGCAGCTTGGGGGACCGTATGAACACTGAAGCTTTCTTT | CASSLGDRMNTEAFF
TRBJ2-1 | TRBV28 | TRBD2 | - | TGTGCCAGCAGTTTAACGGGAGGGCCCCGAGAGCAGTTCTTC | CASSLTGGPREQFF
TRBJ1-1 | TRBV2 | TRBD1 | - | TGTGCCAGCAGCCCTTTTACAGGGGCGATCATGAACACTGAAGCTTTCTTT | CASSPFTGAIMNTEAFF
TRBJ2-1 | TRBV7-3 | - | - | TGTGCCAGCAGCCCCACTGGGTCCAACAATGAGCAGTTCTTC | CASSPTGSNNEQFF
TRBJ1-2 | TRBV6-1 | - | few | TGTGCCAGCAGTGAAGGAGACAGGACCCGCTATGGCTACACCTTC | CASSEGDRTRYGYTF
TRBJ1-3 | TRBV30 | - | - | TGTGCCTGGAGTCAGGGGCGAGACACCATATATTTT | CAWSQGRDTIYF
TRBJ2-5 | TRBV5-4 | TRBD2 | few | TGTGCCAGCAGTTTGGGACTAGCGGGGTCCCAAGAGACCCAGTACTTC | CASSLGLAGSQETQYF
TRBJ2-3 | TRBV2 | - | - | TGTGCCAGCAGTGGGAGAGCCACAGATACGCAGTATTTT | CASSGRATDTQYF
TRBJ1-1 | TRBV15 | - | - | TGTGCCACCAGCAGTAGAACCAGTGGGCAGACTGAAGCTTTCTTT | CATSSRTSGQTEAFF
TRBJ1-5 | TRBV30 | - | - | TGTGCCTGGAGTGCGCAAATAGGTAGCAATCAGCCCCAGCATTTT | CAWSAQIGSNQPQHF
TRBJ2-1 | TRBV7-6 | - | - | TGTGCCAGCAGCTTACGGACCGCCGCCGACCCTTACAATGAGCAGTTCTTC | CASSLRTAADPYNEQFF
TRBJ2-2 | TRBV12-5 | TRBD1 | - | TGTGCTAGTGGTTTGTCCTCCGGGACAGGATTCGGGGAGCTGTTTTTT | CASGLSSGTGFGELFF
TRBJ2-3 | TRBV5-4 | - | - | TGTGCCAGCAGCCGCTCGGGGGACCGCACAGATACGCAGTATTTT | CASSRSGDRTDTQYF
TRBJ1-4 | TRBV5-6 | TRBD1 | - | TGTGCCAGCAGCCCCCTCGGACAGGATAATGAAAAACTGTTTTTT | CASSPLGQDNEKLFF
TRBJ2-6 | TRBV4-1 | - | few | TGCGCCAGCAGCCAAGATCCTCCAGGCCCTGGGGCCAACGTCCTGACTTTC | CASSQDPPGPGANVLTF
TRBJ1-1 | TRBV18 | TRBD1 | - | TGTGCCAGCTCACCGGGACAGGGACGTGAAGCTTTCTTT | CASSPGQGREAFF
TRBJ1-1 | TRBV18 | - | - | TGTGCCAGCTCACCACGGGGTGATGGAAATGCTTTCTTT | CASSPRGDGNAFF
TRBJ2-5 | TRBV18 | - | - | TGTGCCAGCTCACCACCGGATCACACCTACCAAGAGACCCAGTACTTC | CASSPPDHTYQETQYF
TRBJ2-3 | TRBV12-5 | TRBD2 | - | TGTGCTAGTGGTTTGAAGCTAGCGGGATCCACAGATACGCAGTATTTT | CASGLKLAGSTDTQYF
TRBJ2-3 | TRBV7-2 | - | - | TGTGCCAGCAGCTTAGTCCTTAGCACAGATACGCAGTATTTT | CASSLVLSTDTQYF
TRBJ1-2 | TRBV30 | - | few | TGTGCCTGGAGTGTACGAGGAGGCTACACCTTC | CAWSVRGGYTF
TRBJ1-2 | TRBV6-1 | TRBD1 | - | TGTGCCAGCAGTTCGACAGGGGTCTATGGCTACACCTTC | CASSSTGVYGYTF
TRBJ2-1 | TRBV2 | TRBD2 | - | TGTGCCAGCAGCTCCGGGACTAGCGGGTTCTTC | CASSSGTSGFF
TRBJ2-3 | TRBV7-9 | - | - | TGTGCCAGCAGCTTACCAGCTAGAGGAGGCACAGATACGCAGTATTTT | CASSLPARGGTDTQYF
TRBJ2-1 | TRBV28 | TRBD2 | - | TGTGCCAGCAGTGACCCCGCGGGGGGCTCGTACAATGAGCAGTTCTTC | CASSDPAGGSYNEQFF
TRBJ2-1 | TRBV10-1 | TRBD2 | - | TGCGCCAGCAGTGAGTTACGCGGGGGGGCTTACAATGAGCAGTTCTTC | CASSELRGGAYNEQFF
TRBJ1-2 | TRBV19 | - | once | TGTGCCAGTAGCCTCGCGGGATCTCCGAGGGGCGGCTACACCTTC | CASSLAGSPRGGYTF
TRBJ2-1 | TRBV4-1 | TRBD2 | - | TGCGCCAGCAGCCGACTAGCGGAATACAATGAGCAGTTCTTC | CASSRLAEYNEQFF
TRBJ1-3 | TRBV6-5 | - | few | TGTGCCAGCAGTTACCTGGCAGTGTCTGGAAACACCATATATTTT | CASSYLAVSGNTIYF
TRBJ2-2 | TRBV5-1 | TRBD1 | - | TGCGCCAGCAGCTTGGACTCAGGGGGCACCGGGGAGCTGTTTTTT | CASSLDSGGTGELFF
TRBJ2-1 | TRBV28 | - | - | TGTGCCAGCAGTTTATACCAGGGGTACAATGAGCAGTTCTTC | CASSLYQGYNEQFF
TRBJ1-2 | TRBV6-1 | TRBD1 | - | TGTGCCAGCACTCCAGCGGACAGGACCTATGGCTACACCTTC | CASTPADRTYGYTF
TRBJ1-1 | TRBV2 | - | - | TGTGCCACCTCGAGCGGGGTGAACACTGAAGCTTTCTTT | CATSSGVNTEAFF
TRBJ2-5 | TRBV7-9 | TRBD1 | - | TGTGCCAGCAGCCCCGGGGACAGGGGGCCGCTGGAGACCCAGTACTTC | CASSPGDRGPLETQYF
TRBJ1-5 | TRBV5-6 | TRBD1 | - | TGTGCCAGCAGCTCGGACAGGGTGGGGAATCAGCCCCAGCATTTT | CASSSDRVGNQPQHF
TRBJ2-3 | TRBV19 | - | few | TGTGCCAGTACCTCGGAAGGATCTAGCACAGATACGCAGTATTTT | CASTSEGSSTDTQYF